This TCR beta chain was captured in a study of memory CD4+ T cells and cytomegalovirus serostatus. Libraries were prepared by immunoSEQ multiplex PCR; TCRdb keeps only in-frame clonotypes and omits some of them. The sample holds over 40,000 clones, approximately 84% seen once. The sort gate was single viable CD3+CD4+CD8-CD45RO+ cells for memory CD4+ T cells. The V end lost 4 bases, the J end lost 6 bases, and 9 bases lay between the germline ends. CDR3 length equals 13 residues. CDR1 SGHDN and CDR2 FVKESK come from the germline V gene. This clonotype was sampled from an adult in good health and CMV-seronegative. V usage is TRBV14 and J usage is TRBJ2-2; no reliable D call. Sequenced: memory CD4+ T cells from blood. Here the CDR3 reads CASSPRQAGELFF. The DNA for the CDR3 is TGTGCCAGCAGCCCTAGGCAGGCCGGGGAGCTGTTTTTT.